This TCR beta chain was identified during a study of early T cells in non-severe SARS-CoV-2 infection. Study summary: Sequencing was performed on bulk RNA from unsorted whole blood, leaving chains unpaired.

Individual cDNA molecules each received unique molecular identifiers attached to them. Each CDR3 protein gets one entry after TCRdb re-called the 5' RACE reads with MiXCR. The sample shows over 90,000 distinct CDR3 sequences, around 13% of them seen only once. The study's findings and limits: VDJdb matching, biased toward anti-spike CD8 responses, missed private and CD4 specificities.

As to this clonotype: The target antigen is unknown.

V was clipped by 6 bases and J by 6 bases, with 12 bases between them. Germline CDR1 is DFQATT and CDR2 is SNEGSKA (reference sequence). There are 12 residues in the CDR3. The clonotype was recovered from an adult who was a healthcare worker with PCR-confirmed SARS-CoV-2 infection or an uninfected control (not recorded which). The chain couples TRBV20-1 to TRBJ1-5; D is uncertain. The sequenced sample was whole blood. DNA for the CDR3: TGCAGTGCCTCCAGGTTCCGTCAGCCCCAGCATTTT. This sequence encodes CSASRFRQPQHF.